The next 27 T cell receptor beta chains were all read from a single sample in a study of response to subunit inactivated influenza vaccine. TCRdb re-called the RT-PCR reads through MiXCR, storing one row per CDR3 protein. Here the sample spans a few hundred thousand distinct CDR3 sequences, 13% to 15% being singletons. Specimen: PBMCs from blood, collected about 12 days after vaccination. These receptors were obtained from a man aged 45 to 65 who received an inactivated influenza vaccine.

This clonotype has a count of ten or more. This rearrangement joins TRBV5-1 to TRBJ1-2, with a weak D call TRBD1 (5 bases). CDR1 is SGHRS and CDR2 is YFSETQ in the germline V gene. This CDR3 spans 13 amino acids. Trimming removed 0 bases at V and 4 bases at J, with 7 bases between. The CDR3 sequence: CASSLADSYGYTF. The CDR3, as DNA: TGCGCCAGCAGCTTGGCCGACAGCTATGGCTACACCTTC.

The V call is TRBV2, the J call TRBJ2-5; a possible D gene is TRBD1 (5 bases). Germline V lookup: CDR1 SNHLY, CDR2 FYNNEI. The CDR3 covers 16 residues. The V end lost 5 bases, the J end lost 1 base, and 17 bases lay between the germline ends. CDR3 in amino acids: CASSSPLTGVQETQYF. CDR3 nucleotide sequence: TGTGCCAGCAGTTCCCCGTTAACAGGAGTCCAAGAGACCCAGTACTTC.

This clonotype has just a few counts. J is TRBJ2-3 and V is TRBV29-1; 11 nucleotides line up with TRBD2. Trimming at V came to 6 bases and at J to 6 bases, leaving 8 bases not matched to a gene. CDR3 length equals 14 residues. The germline gives CDR1 SQVTM, CDR2 ANQGSEA. This CDR3 reads CSVTGTSGWDTQYF. The CDR3 nucleotides read TGCAGCGTAACCGGGACTAGCGGCTGGGATACGCAGTATTTT.

This clonotype was counted between two and nine times. The J gene is TRBJ1-3, the V gene TRBV20-1; D unclear. Germline CDR1 DFQATT, CDR2 SNEGSKA (reference sequence). Trimming pared 6 bases from V and 2 bases from J, leaving 14 bases between. This CDR3 region has 14 residues. CDR3 sequence reads: CSARPGGPGNTIYF. CDR3 nucleotide sequence: TGCAGTGCGAGGCCCGGCGGCCCTGGAAACACCATATATTTT.

This chain connects TRBV6-1 to TRBJ2-2, with TRBD2 matching over 9 bases. The germline CDR1 and CDR2 sequences are MNHNS and SASEGT. The CDR3 runs 15 residues. Trimming took 5 bases from V and 1 from J; bases not matched to a gene: 2. The CDR3 reads CASSKTSGNTGELFF. Written as DNA, the CDR3 is TGTGCCAGCAGTAAGACTAGCGGGAACACCGGGGAGCTGTTTTTT.

This clonotype was found a few times. The chain joins TRBV15 to TRBJ2-3; D ambiguous. Trimming removed 1 base from V and 1 base from J, with 9 bases in between. The CDR3 covers 15 residues. Germline values: CDR1 LNHNV, CDR2 YYDKDF (reference sequence). CDR3 sequence: CATSRGAAGTDTQYF. CDR3 DNA: TGTGCCACCAGCAGAGGGGCCGCAGGCACAGATACGCAGTATTTT.

This clonotype has more than one count but fewer than ten. The genes are TRBV12-3 or TRBV12-4 and TRBJ2-1, with D unclear. The CDR3 totals 13 residues. V was clipped by 4 bases and J by 4 bases, with 8 bases between them. The CDR3, as DNA: TGTGCCAGCAGTTCCGAGGTGTACAATGAGCAGTTCTTC. Its translation is CASSSEVYNEQFF.

This clonotype was seen only a few times. The J gene is TRBJ1-2, the V gene TRBV21-1. TRBV21-1 is a pseudogene segment. This CDR3 has 14 residues. In nucleotides, the CDR3 is TGTGCCAGCAGCCCGCAACCCCGCGGCTATGGCTACACCTTC. Protein product: CASSPQPRGYGYTF.

This clonotype was found a few times. V usage is TRBV6-2 or TRBV6-3 and J usage is TRBJ2-7; D possibly corresponds to TRBD1 (5 bases). The germline CDR1 and CDR2 sequences are MNHEY and SVGEGT. The CDR3 loop spans 12 amino acids. Trimming removed 5 bases at V and 3 bases at J, with 8 bases between. The CDR3 DNA is TGTGCCAGCAGTCAACAGGTCTACGAGCAGTACTTC. This encodes CASSQQVYEQYF.

This clonotype has at least ten counts. The CDR3 DNA sequence: TGCGCCAGCAGCTTGGTGTCCACTGGCGGGGAGCTGTTTTTT. Residues: CASSLVSTGGELFF. The rearrangement uses TRBV5-1 and TRBJ2-2; D remains unclear. The germline V gene has CDR1 SGHRS and CDR2 YFSETQ. The CDR3 runs 14 residues. V was trimmed by 0 bases and J by 7 bases, leaving 10 bases between them.

The rearrangement joins TRBV12-3 or TRBV12-4 to TRBJ1-1, with a tentative D call TRBD1 (6 bases). V dropped 6 bases and J dropped 6 bases, with 17 bases sitting between them. The CDR3 covers 14 residues. In DNA, the CDR3 is TGTGCCAGCAGCCTTCTACAGGGAGGCCCTGAAGCTTTCTTT. This sequence encodes CASSLLQGGPEAFF.

CDR3 region: CASSIAQGAYNEQFF. In DNA form, the CDR3 reads TGTGCCAGTAGTATAGCGCAGGGGGCGTACAATGAGCAGTTCTTC. This chain joins TRBV19 and TRBJ2-1, with 8 bases that match TRBD1. Germline CDR1 LNHDA, CDR2 SQIVND (reference sequence). This CDR3 is built from 15 residues. V shed 1 base and J 4 bases; nucleotides not matched to a gene: 3.

This clonotype was counted between two and nine times. The V and J genes are TRBV5-1 and TRBJ1-2; D not resolved. V was shortened by 0 bases and J by 3 bases, with 9 bases between the two germline ends. The CDR3 length is 14 residues. Germline V lookup: CDR1 SGHRS, CDR2 YFSETQ. The CDR3, as DNA: TGCGCCAGCAGCTTGGAGAGCGAACACTATGGCTACACCTTC. It yields the protein CASSLESEHYGYTF.

This clonotype was observed a handful of times. The chain employs TRBV5-1 and TRBJ2-2; a possible D gene is TRBD2 (6 bases). CDR1 is SGHRS and CDR2 is YFSETQ in the germline V gene. The V end was cut by 4 bases, the J end by 5 bases, with 15 bases between. This CDR3 spans 15 amino acids. The CDR3 loop reads CASSQGLLGTGELFF. CDR3 nucleotides: TGCGCCAGCAGCCAGGGACTTTTGGGAACCGGGGAGCTGTTTTTT.

A few counts support this clonotype. This chain joins TRBV2 and TRBJ1-4; no definite D call. Germline assignment: CDR1 SNHLY and CDR2 FYNNEI. This CDR3 comprises 15 residues. V was pared by 2 bases and J by 2 bases, with 9 bases between. The CDR3 reads CASSEPQATNEKLFF. The CDR3 region has the DNA TGTGCCAGCAGTGAACCCCAAGCGACTAATGAAAAACTGTTTTTT.

The V and J genes are TRBV21-1 and TRBJ2-7; the table's TRBD2 call for D was not verified on the DNA. TRBV21-1 is designated a pseudogene. This CDR3 spans 14 amino acids. CDR3 DNA: TGTGCCAGCAGCTATACGGTCGCCTTCCCCGAGCAGTACTTC. Amino acids: CASSYTVAFPEQYF.

The chain employs TRBV28 and TRBJ2-2; TRBD1 might be the D (6 bases). Trimming took off 7 bases at V and 5 bases at J, with 17 bases between the two ends. The CDR3 contains 15 residues. Per the germline V gene, CDR1 is MDHEN and CDR2 is SYDVKM. The CDR3 coding sequence is TGTGCCAGCATCCCTTGGGGGCGATCAACCGGGGAGCTGTTTTTT. Its translation is CASIPWGRSTGELFF.

In its sample, this clonotype was seen a few times. This chain connects TRBV6-2 or TRBV6-3 to TRBJ2-1, with TRBD2 identical over 11 bases. The CDR3 is 16 residues long. The V gene's germline CDR1 is MNHEY and CDR2 SVGEGT. Losses at the gene ends were 2 bases for V and 9 bases for J; bases not matched to a gene: 9. CDR3 amino acids: CASSYEVAGGPVEQFF. The CDR3 DNA is TGTGCCAGCAGTTACGAGGTAGCGGGGGGGCCGGTTGAGCAGTTCTTC.

The genes are TRBV7-2 and TRBJ2-7, with 10 bases fitting TRBD1. CDR3 length: 16 residues. J lost 4 bases, V lost 1 base, and 7 bases had no gene match. CDR1 and CDR2 from the germline V gene are SGHTA and FQGNSA. Written as DNA, the CDR3 is TGTGCCAGCAGCTTAGTGGGACAGGGGCCGATTTACGAGCAGTACTTC. It is translated as CASSLVGQGPIYEQYF.

This clonotype was recorded a few times. This rearrangement joins TRBV6-2 or TRBV6-3 to TRBJ2-1; 9 nucleotides line up with TRBD2. This CDR3 comprises 16 residues. The ends lost 6 bases at V and 0 bases at J; junction bases unmatched: 6. In germline, CDR1 is MNHEY, CDR2 SVGEGT. The CDR3 DNA reads as TGTGCCAGCAGCCGGCGAGCGGGGGGCTCCTACAATGAGCAGTTCTTC. Its translation: CASSRRAGGSYNEQFF.

The V and J genes are TRBV5-1 and TRBJ2-7, with 8 bases lining up with TRBD1. V shed 2 bases and J 5 bases; nucleotides not matched to a gene: 6. CDR1 and CDR2 (germline): SGHRS, YFSETQ. The CDR3 has 14 residues. As DNA, the CDR3 is TGCGCCAGCAGCTTTAGTACACAGGGGGACGAGCAGTACTTC. Its translation is CASSFSTQGDEQYF. The complete variable domain, with remaining parts taken from reference TRBV5-1 and TRBJ2-7, reads KAGVTQTPRYLIKTRGQQVTLSCSPISGHRSVSWYQQTPGQGLQFLFEYFSETQRNKGNFPGRFSGRQFSNSRSEMNVSTLELGDSALYLCASSFSTQGDEQYFGPGTRLTVT.

V is TRBV7-2 and J is TRBJ2-7; 7 bases fit TRBD2. Trimming removed 5 bases from V and 2 bases from J; junction bases left unmatched: 12. This CDR3 has 16 amino acids. The germline V gene encodes CDR1 SGHTA and CDR2 FQGNSA. In DNA form, the CDR3 reads TGTGCCAGCAGCGCTCTCCCTAGCGGCATCCCCTACGAGCAGTACTTC. This sequence encodes CASSALPSGIPYEQYF.

This clonotype appeared many times. The chain couples TRBV12-3 or TRBV12-4 to TRBJ2-5, with unresolved D. The CDR3 length is 13 residues. V was cut by 3 bases and J by 4 bases, with 9 bases left in between. The CDR3 is CASSFVSPETQYF. The DNA of the CDR3 is TGTGCCAGCAGTTTTGTGTCACCAGAGACCCAGTACTTC.

This sequence joins TRBV10-3 and TRBJ1-5; a weak D match, TRBD1 (6 bases). The CDR3 sequence is 13 residues long. Germline assignment: CDR1 ENHRY and CDR2 SYGVKD. Trimming removed 6 bases at V and 7 bases at J, with 13 bases between. The CDR3 is CAIRGGQGQPQHF. DNA for the CDR3: TGTGCCATCAGGGGGGGACAAGGGCAGCCCCAGCATTTT.

This clonotype was counted ten times or more. The rearrangement links TRBV20-1 to TRBJ2-7; no firm D call. V dropped 3 bases and J dropped 0 bases, with 9 bases sitting between them. The CDR3 spans 13 residues. The germline gives CDR1 DFQATT, CDR2 SNEGSKA (reference sequence). CDR3 in DNA: TGCAGTGCTAGGGGTCCGAGCTCCTACGAGCAGTACTTC. Translating gives CSARGPSSYEQYF.

V usage is TRBV5-1 and J usage is TRBJ2-7; D ambiguous. Deletions cut 1 base from V and 2 bases from J, with 13 bases between. Germline values: CDR1 SGHRS, CDR2 YFSETQ. The CDR3 is 15 residues long. In nucleotides, the CDR3 is TGCGCCAGCAGCTTGTCGGGCAGTACCACCTACGAGCAGTACTTC. Translation: CASSLSGSTTYEQYF.

The chain couples TRBV5-1 to TRBJ2-3; no clear D. There are 17 residues in the CDR3. Germline values: CDR1 SGHRS, CDR2 YFSETQ. The germline V and J ends were trimmed by 0 bases and 5 bases, with 19 bases remaining between them. In DNA, the CDR3 is TGCGCCAGCAGCTTGGAAAACTACCAGAACCTGAGAGATACGCAGTATTTT. It translates to CASSLENYQNLRDTQYF.